This TCR beta chain was identified in a study of metastatic and nonmetastatic thyroid tumors. General study results and limits: When malignant thyroid tumors were compared with benign nodules, TCR beta diversity was reportedly significantly higher in the malignant tumors. This held in both blood and tumor samples.

Thyroid surgery had not been preceded by any treatment in any patient. CDR3 size: 12 residues. CDR1 SGHNT and CDR2 YENEEA come from the germline V gene. V was clipped by 1 base and J by 9 bases, with 7 bases between them. TCRdb re-called the PCR reads with MiXCR. Here the sample spans some 28,000 clones, 16% being singletons. This clone was detected ten times or more. Its antigen is not known. The identical CDR3 is also encoded by other nucleotide sequences in the sample. Source material: blood. The sequence came from a female donor with papillary thyroid cancer or a benign thyroid nodule (not recorded which). Some clones in this sample may be carry-over from other donors' samples. J is TRBJ2-1 and V is TRBV11-3; D is possibly TRBD2 (6 bases). The CDR3 loop reads CASSLVGGEQFF. CDR3 nucleotide sequence: TGTGCCAGCAGCTTAGTCGGGGGTGAGCAGTTCTTC.